This T cell receptor (beta chain) was profiled in a study of T cell responses to AZD1222 COVID-19 vaccine. Study-wide results and caveats: As reported, nearly half of all spike-specific TCRs target variant regions that are unmutated.

Sequenced by immunoSEQ multiplex PCR; TCRdb stores in-frame clones only, minus some. Of about 150,000 clones in the sample, 90% to 95% are singletons; the top ten hold about 1.6%. This CDR3 region has 16 residues. The V end was cut by 5 bases, the J end by 2 bases, with 18 bases between. Per the germline V gene, CDR1 is MNHEY and CDR2 is SVGEGT. In the case of this clone: Its target is unknown.

The origin of this receptor is an adult who received the AZD1222 COVID-19 vaccine. This specimen consisted of peripheral blood, obtained 28 days after the second AZD1222 dose. The chain carries TRBV6-2 or TRBV6-3 and TRBJ1-2, with unresolved D. The CDR3 DNA sequence: TGTGCCAGCAGTACCCCCAGTCGAGGTGGGAACTATGGCTACACCTTC. This codes for CASSTPSRGGNYGYTF.